This T cell receptor beta chain originates from a study of CD8+ T cells in alopecia areata. Study-wide findings and caveats: An increase in clonality over normal scalp was evident in lesional scalp, especially alopecia totalis/universalis.

Treatment indicated: oral pan-JAK inhibitor, 5-10 mg twice daily. Extracted RNA was reverse transcribed, and the resulting cDNA served as sequencing template. This table comes from immunoSEQ multiplex PCR, and its TCRdb copy is limited to in-frame clones, with some not included. The sample carries more than 200,000 clones, approximately 45% recorded once. Trimming removed 7 bases at V and 0 bases at J, with 13 bases between. This CDR3 comprises 13 residues. Germline lookup yields CDR1 SQVTM and CDR2 ANQGSEA. There are a few counts of this clone. Antigen unknown. The V gene is TRBV29-1, the J gene TRBJ2-7; the D gene is possibly TRBD1 (6 bases). This receptor was obtained from a human donor with alopecia areata. The sample here was CD4+ T cells sorted from blood, taken at roughly week 36, from a patient treated with tofacitinib. The CDR3 is CSGSAGASYEQYF. The CDR3 DNA follows: TGCAGCGGTTCTGCAGGGGCCTCCTACGAGCAGTACTTC.